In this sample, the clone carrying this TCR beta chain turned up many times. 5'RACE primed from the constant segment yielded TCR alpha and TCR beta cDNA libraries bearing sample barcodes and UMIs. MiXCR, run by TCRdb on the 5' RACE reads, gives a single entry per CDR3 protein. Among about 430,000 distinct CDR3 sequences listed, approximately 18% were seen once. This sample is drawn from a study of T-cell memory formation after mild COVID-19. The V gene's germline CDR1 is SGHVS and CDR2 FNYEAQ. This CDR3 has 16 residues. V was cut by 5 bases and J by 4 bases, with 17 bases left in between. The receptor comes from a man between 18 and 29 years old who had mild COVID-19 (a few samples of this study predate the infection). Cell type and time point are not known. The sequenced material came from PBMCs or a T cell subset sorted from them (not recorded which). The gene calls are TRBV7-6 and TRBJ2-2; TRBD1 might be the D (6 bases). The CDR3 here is CASSPPTGLGTGELFF. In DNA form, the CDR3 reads TGTGCCAGCAGCCCCCCCACAGGGTTAGGCACCGGGGAGCTGTTTTTT.